What follows are 25 T cell receptor beta chains derived from one specimen sequenced in a study of Graves' ophthalmopathy and Graves' hyperthyroidism listed by TCRdb under 2018. The reads were generated on an Illumina HiSeq 2000. For repertoire sequencing, the TCR beta CDR3 regions were amplified from RNA transcripts. The first round was an RT-PCR using HTBI primers with the Qiagen OneStep RT-PCR kit, and this first round was followed by a second-round multiplex PCR, then size selection and purification. The public reads were reprocessed in TCRdb via fastp at Q25 and MiXCR, keeping in-frame beta chains. Each entry merges the rows of one CDR3 protein and shows their most common DNA and genes. The sample table shows 200,000 to 250,000 distinct CDR3 sequences, and about 22% are seen once. The ten largest clones capture about 40% of the sample. Sequencing used peripheral blood. The receptors were gathered from a woman between 50 and 59 years old with Graves' ophthalmopathy. Donor details come from another sample of the same person, matched by shared clones.

V usage is TRBV29-1 and J usage is TRBJ2-7, with 7 positions matching TRBD2. This CDR3 is 13 amino acids long. Germline V lookup: CDR1 SQVTM, CDR2 ANQGSEA. Trimming removed 4 bases from V and 4 bases from J; junction bases left unmatched: 7. The CDR3 region is CSVGAGESYEQYF. CDR3 in DNA: TGCAGCGTTGGGGCGGGAGAGTCGTACGAGCAGTACTTC.

The rearrangement joins TRBV30 to TRBJ1-2, with TRBD1 as a possible D gene (6 bases). CDR3 length: 15 residues. Germline CDR1 is GTSNPN and CDR2 is SVGIG (reference sequence). The germline V and J ends were trimmed by 2 bases and 8 bases, with 21 bases remaining between them. The DNA for the CDR3 is TGTGCCTGGAGTAAGTCGGTAGGGACCAGGGGCGGCTACACCTTC. It translates to CAWSKSVGTRGGYTF.

The chain links TRBV20-1 to TRBJ1-1; no firm D call. With 3 bases removed from V and 3 bases from J, the gap between germline ends came to 11 bases. CDR1 DFQATT and CDR2 SNEGSKA come from the germline V gene (reference sequence). The CDR3 consists of 13 residues. DNA of the CDR3: TGCAGTGCTAGGAAAGCGGTCGACACTGAAGCTTTCTTT. It codes for CSARKAVDTEAFF.

The DNA of the CDR3 is TGTGCCAGCAGCTTAGTCCAGGGGGGGCAAGAGACCCAGTACTTC. Protein product: CASSLVQGGQETQYF. The chain carries TRBV7-6 and TRBJ2-5; the D gene could be TRBD1 or TRBD2 (7 bases each). Trimming shortened V by 1 base and J by 2 bases, and 11 bases separated the two germline ends. This CDR3 spans 15 amino acids. Per germline, CDR1 SGHVS and CDR2 FNYEAQ.

This clonotype has ten or more counts. The J gene is TRBJ1-5, the V gene TRBV27, with 10 bases identical to TRBD1. Germline values: CDR1 MNHEY, CDR2 SMNVEV (reference sequence). V shed 4 bases and J 2 bases; nucleotides not matched to a gene: 11. This CDR3 is built from 18 residues. The CDR3, as DNA: TGTGCCAGCAGTTCCCGGGACAGGGGCGGATGGGGCAATCAGCCCCAGCATTTT. Translating gives CASSSRDRGGWGNQPQHF.

In this sample, this clonotype turned up many times. V and J are TRBV28 and TRBJ1-5; possibly TRBD1 for D (5 bases). Per the germline V gene, CDR1 is MDHEN and CDR2 is SYDVKM. The V and J ends lost 2 bases and 3 bases respectively, with 8 bases between them. The CDR3 contains 14 residues. CDR3 bases: TGTGCCAGCAGTTTAGCAGGGTTCAATCAGCCCCAGCATTTT. Protein sequence: CASSLAGFNQPQHF. The full variable domain, completed using reference TRBV28 and TRBJ1-5, is DVKVTQSSRYLVKRTGEKVFLECVQDMDHENMFWYRQDPGLGLRLIYFSYDVKMKEKGDIPEGYSVSREKKERFSLILESASTNQTSMYLCASSLAGFNQPQHFGDGTRLSIL.

This clonotype was seen ten or more times. V usage is TRBV3-1 and J usage is TRBJ1-2; D is ambiguous. CDR1 is LGHDT and CDR2 is YNNKEL in the germline V gene (reference sequence). The CDR3 sequence is 12 residues long. V was clipped by 6 bases and J by 6 bases, with 11 bases between them. Here the CDR3 reads CASSKGYDGYTF. In DNA, the CDR3 is TGTGCCAGCAGTAAAGGCTACGATGGCTACACCTTC.

This clonotype was counted many times. The chain carries TRBV12-3 or TRBV12-4 and TRBJ1-2; D is uncertain. CDR3 length equals 15 residues. V was clipped by 5 bases and J by 0 bases, with 13 bases between them. CDR3 loop: CASSLSAGPNYGYTF. In DNA, the CDR3 is TGTGCCAGCAGTCTTTCGGCGGGTCCTAACTATGGCTACACCTTC.

Ten or more counts support this clonotype. The chain combines TRBV5-1 with TRBJ2-7, with 7 positions matching TRBD2. J was trimmed by 3 bases and V by 0 bases; bases with no gene match: 15. Germline CDR1 SGHRS, CDR2 YFSETQ. The CDR3 has 18 amino acids. The CDR3 DNA sequence: TGCGCCAGCAGCTTGGCCGGATTTAGGAGCGGGAATTTCTACGAGCAGTACTTC. This encodes CASSLAGFRSGNFYEQYF.

This clonotype has at least ten counts. The chain joins TRBV12-3 or TRBV12-4 to TRBJ1-2, with 7 bases fitting TRBD1. This CDR3 contains 16 residues. Trimming at V came to 6 bases and at J to 2 bases, leaving 12 bases not matched to a gene. The CDR3 reads CASSIHDRAENYGYTF. The CDR3, as DNA: TGTGCCAGCAGCATCCACGACAGGGCGGAAAACTATGGCTACACCTTC.

The chain joins TRBV6-5 to TRBJ1-2; possible D gene TRBD1, 5 bases. CDR1 is MNHEY and CDR2 is SVGAGI in the germline V gene. The CDR3 totals 14 residues. Trimming removed 4 bases from V and 8 bases from J, with 17 bases in between. DNA of the CDR3: TGTGCCAGCAGTTTCGAGATAGGGACGGCCGGCTACACCTTC. Translation: CASSFEIGTAGYTF.

This clonotype was detected many times. The chain employs TRBV28 and TRBJ1-6; possible D gene TRBD1, 5 bases. Trimming shortened V by 8 bases and J by 14 bases, and 16 bases separated the two germline ends. The germline gives CDR1 MDHEN, CDR2 SYDVKM. The CDR3 loop spans 12 amino acids. The CDR3 nucleotides are TGTGCCAGCTGGGGACTTCAGCAAGCCCTCCACTTT. Its protein is CASWGLQQALHF.

In its sample, this clonotype was seen many times. This chain joins TRBV5-1 and TRBJ1-6, with D possibly matching TRBD1 (6 bases). Germline lookup yields CDR1 SGHRS and CDR2 YFSETQ. This CDR3 contains 14 residues. Trimming cost V 4 bases and J 7 bases, with 12 bases left between them. The CDR3 region is CASSRGTGNSPLHF. CDR3 nucleotides: TGCGCCAGCAGCCGGGGCACAGGGAATTCACCCCTCCACTTT.

This clonotype has only a few counts. A read error may account for a junction end that differs from germline. V gene TRBV7-2 combines with J gene TRBJ1-2; weak D call: TRBD1 (6 bases). Germline V gene sequence: CDR1 SGHTA, CDR2 FQGNSA. The CDR3 sequence is 15 residues long. The DNA for the CDR3 is TGTGCCAGCAGATTAGCGACCGGACAGTACTATGGCTACACCTTC. Translating gives CASRLATGQYYGYTF.

The genes are TRBV18 and TRBJ1-5, with 7 bases lining up with TRBD1. Trimming at V came to 5 bases and at J to 7 bases, leaving 8 bases not matched to a gene. The CDR3 is made up of 14 amino acids. In germline, CDR1 is KGHSH, CDR2 LQKENI. The CDR3 is CASSSDRKDQPQHF. For the CDR3, the DNA is TGTGCCAGCTCATCGGACAGGAAAGACCAGCCCCAGCATTTT.

This clonotype occurred many times. The V and J genes are TRBV6-2 or TRBV6-3 and TRBJ2-5; 7 nucleotides agree with TRBD1. After removal of 6 bases from V and 1 base from J, the junction contained 8 bases not matched to a gene. From germline, CDR1 is MNHEY and CDR2 SVGEGT. The CDR3 has 15 residues. Here the CDR3 reads CASRPGQVSQETQYF. For the CDR3, the DNA is TGTGCCAGCAGACCTGGACAGGTTAGCCAAGAGACCCAGTACTTC.

At least ten counts were recorded for this clonotype. The rearrangement links TRBV20-1 to TRBJ1-1; 8 nucleotides align to TRBD1. The V segment lost 0 bases and the J segment 0 bases; nucleotides outside the gene matches: 6. The germline V gene encodes CDR1 DFQATT and CDR2 SNEGSKA (reference sequence). The CDR3 covers 16 residues. The CDR3 protein is CSARDGTGAMNTEAFF. The CDR3 bases are TGCAGTGCTAGAGATGGGACAGGCGCCATGAACACTGAAGCTTTCTTT.

On this clonotype: This may be a read error, as it is one base from a much larger clone. V gene TRBV18 combines with J gene TRBJ1-3; D unresolved. CDR3 length: 15 amino acids. Germline CDR1 and CDR2: KGHSH and LQKENI. In DNA form, the CDR3 reads TGTACCAGCTCACGTGAGCCGAATTCTGGAAACACCATATATTTT. This gives the protein CTSSREPNSGNTIYF.

The chain couples TRBV10-3 to TRBJ2-4; 9 bases line up with TRBD1. In germline, CDR1 is ENHRY, CDR2 SYGVKD. The CDR3 consists of 15 residues. Trimming cost V 4 bases and J 5 bases; bases outside gene matches: 6. The DNA of the CDR3 is TGTGCCATCAGTGCGGGACAGGGTGGTGAAAACATTCAGTACTTC. Translation: CAISAGQGGENIQYF.

This clonotype was picked up many times. The genes are TRBV28 and TRBJ1-6, with a tentative D call TRBD1 (6 bases). This CDR3 spans 14 amino acids. V lost 6 bases and J 6 bases, leaving 12 bases between the germline ends. Germline V gene data show CDR1 as MDHEN and CDR2 as SYDVKM. The CDR3 sequence is CASRVGAANSPLHF. CDR3 sequence (DNA): TGTGCCAGCAGGGTGGGGGCGGCTAATTCACCCCTCCACTTT.

This clonotype occurred many times. The V gene is TRBV7-2, the J gene TRBJ2-7; 7 bases map to TRBD2. V lost 5 bases, J lost 2 bases, and 9 bases stayed unmatched. Germline loops: CDR1 SGHTA, CDR2 FQGNSA. This CDR3 has 15 amino acids. The CDR3 loop is CASSLGLGTPYEQYF. The CDR3 region has the DNA TGTGCCAGCAGCCTCGGACTAGGTACCCCCTACGAGCAGTACTTC.

This clonotype has at least ten counts. The chain is built from TRBV30 and TRBJ1-1, with D perhaps TRBD1 (6 bases). Looked up from germline, CDR1 is GTSNPN and CDR2 is SVGIG (reference sequence). Trimming cost V 3 bases and J 6 bases, with 8 bases left between them. This CDR3 comprises 11 residues. The DNA for the CDR3 is TGTGCCTGGAGGACAGGCCCTGAAGCTTTCTTT. This sequence encodes CAWRTGPEAFF.

This clonotype was counted ten times or more. The chain employs TRBV27 and TRBJ2-7; D is possibly TRBD1 or TRBD2 (7 bases each). V lost 7 bases, J lost 4 bases, and 17 bases lay in between. The CDR3 extends over 14 amino acids. Germline CDR1 reads MNHEY; CDR2 reads SMNVEV (reference sequence). This chain's CDR3 is CASTPRQGGYEQYF. The CDR3 DNA reads as TGTGCCAGCACTCCTAGGCAGGGGGGGTACGAGCAGTACTTC.

The chain uses TRBV6-5 and TRBJ1-1; 10 bases agree with TRBD1. The CDR3 totals 14 residues. Trimming at V came to 4 bases and at J to 7 bases, leaving 6 bases not matched to a gene. CDR1 MNHEY and CDR2 SVGAGI come from the germline V gene. CDR3 nucleotides: TGTGCCAGCAGTTCCGACAGGGGGCTGGGTGAAGCTTTCTTT. Protein sequence: CASSSDRGLGEAFF.

The chain couples TRBV18 to TRBJ2-7; 10 bases line up with TRBD1. The CDR3 runs 14 residues. The trim removed 0 bases at V and 6 bases at J, leaving 2 bases unmatched. Germline V gives CDR1 KGHSH, CDR2 LQKENI. The CDR3 DNA sequence: TGTGCCAGCTCACCACCGGGACAGGGGTCCGAGCAGTACTTC. Its protein product is CASSPPGQGSEQYF.